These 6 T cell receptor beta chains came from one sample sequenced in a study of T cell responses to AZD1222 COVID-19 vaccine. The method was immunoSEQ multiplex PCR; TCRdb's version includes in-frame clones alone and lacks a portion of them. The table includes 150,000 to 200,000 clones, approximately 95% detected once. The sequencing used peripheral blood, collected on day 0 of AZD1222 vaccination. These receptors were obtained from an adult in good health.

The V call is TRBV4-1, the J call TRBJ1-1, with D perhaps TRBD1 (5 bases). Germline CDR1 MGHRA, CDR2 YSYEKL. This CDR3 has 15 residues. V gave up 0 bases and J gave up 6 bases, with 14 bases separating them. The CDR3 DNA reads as TGCGCCAGCAGCCAAGATCATGGGGCCAGGGCTGAAGCTTTCTTT. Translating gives CASSQDHGARAEAFF.

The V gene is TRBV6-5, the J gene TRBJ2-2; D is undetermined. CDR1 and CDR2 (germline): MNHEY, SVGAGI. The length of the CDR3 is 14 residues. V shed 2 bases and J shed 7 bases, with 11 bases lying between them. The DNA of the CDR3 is TGTGCCAGCAGTTACCTCCCCTCCGGCGGGGAGCTGTTTTTT. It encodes CASSYLPSGGELFF.

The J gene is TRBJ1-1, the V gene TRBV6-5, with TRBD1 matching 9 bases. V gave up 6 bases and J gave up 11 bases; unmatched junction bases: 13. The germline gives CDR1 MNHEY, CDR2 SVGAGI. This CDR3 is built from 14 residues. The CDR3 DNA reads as TGTGCCAGCAGATCCATACAGGGGGCCTCTTGGGCTTTCTTT. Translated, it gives CASRSIQGASWAFF.

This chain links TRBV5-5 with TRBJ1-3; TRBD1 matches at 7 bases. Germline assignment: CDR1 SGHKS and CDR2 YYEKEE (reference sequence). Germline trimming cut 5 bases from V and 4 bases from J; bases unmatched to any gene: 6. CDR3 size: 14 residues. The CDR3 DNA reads TGTGCCAGCAGACCGGGACAGAGAGGAAACACCATATATTTT. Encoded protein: CASRPGQRGNTIYF.

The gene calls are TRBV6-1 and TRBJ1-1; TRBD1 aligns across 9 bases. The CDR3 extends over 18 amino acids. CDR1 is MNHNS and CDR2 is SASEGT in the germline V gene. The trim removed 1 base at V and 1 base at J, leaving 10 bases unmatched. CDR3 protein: CASSEVYYGTGKNTEAFF. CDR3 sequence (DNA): TGTGCCAGCAGTGAAGTGTACTATGGGACAGGGAAGAACACTGAAGCTTTCTTT.

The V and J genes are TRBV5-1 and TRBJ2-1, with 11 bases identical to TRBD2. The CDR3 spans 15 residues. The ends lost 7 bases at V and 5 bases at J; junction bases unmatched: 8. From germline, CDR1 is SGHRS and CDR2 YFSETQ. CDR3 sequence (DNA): TGCGCCAGCCGACTACCGGGACTAGCGGACAATGAGCAGTTCTTC. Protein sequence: CASRLPGLADNEQFF.